This T cell receptor (beta chain) was identified in a study of T-cell memory formation after mild COVID-19. TCRdb itself ran the 5' RACE reads through MiXCR, one entry per CDR3 protein. The sample records some 49,000 distinct CDR3 sequences, 25% to 35% being singletons. This clonotype was seen only a few times. Trimming took off 2 bases at V and 3 bases at J, with 5 bases between the two ends. The CDR3 spans 13 residues. Germline CDR1 and CDR2: MNHEY and SVGAGI. What was sequenced was PBMCs or a T cell subset sorted from them (not recorded which). The clonotype was recovered from a man aged 18 to 30 who had mild COVID-19 (a few samples of this study predate the infection). Cell type and time point are not known. The chain recombines TRBV6-5 with TRBJ1-5; D gene uncertain. The CDR3 DNA reads as TGTGCCAGCAGTTACGGGATCAATCAGCCCCAGCATTTT. Translating gives CASSYGINQPQHF.